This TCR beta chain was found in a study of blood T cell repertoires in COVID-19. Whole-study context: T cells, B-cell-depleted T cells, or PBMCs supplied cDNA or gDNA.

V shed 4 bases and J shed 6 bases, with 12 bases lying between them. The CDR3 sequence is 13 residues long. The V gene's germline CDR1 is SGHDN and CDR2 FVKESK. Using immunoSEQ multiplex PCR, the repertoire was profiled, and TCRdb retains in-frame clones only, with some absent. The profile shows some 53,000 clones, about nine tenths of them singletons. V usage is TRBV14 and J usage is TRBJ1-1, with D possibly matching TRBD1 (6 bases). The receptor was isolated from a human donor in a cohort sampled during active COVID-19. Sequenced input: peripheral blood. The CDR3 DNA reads TGTGCCAGCAGCCTTACGGGGGGCTCTGAAGCTTTCTTT. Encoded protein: CASSLTGGSEAFF.